This T cell receptor beta chain emerged from a study of T cell repertoires in cytomegalovirus infection. TCRdb reprocessed the reads with MiXCR, giving one entry per CDR3 protein. This sample yields approximately 700,000 distinct CDR3 sequences, of which approximately 40% are seen a single time; around 2.8% belongs to the top ten. CDR3 length: 14 amino acids. CDR1 is SGHTA and CDR2 is FQGNSA in the germline V gene. Trimming took off 5 bases at V and 3 bases at J, with 14 bases between the two ends. This clonotype was counted a few times. The receptor was derived from a human donor in good health (CMV status not recorded). Some clones in this sample may be carry-over from other donors' samples. The J gene is TRBJ2-7, the V gene TRBV7-2; perhaps TRBD1 as D (6 bases). The sample taken for sequencing was PBMCs. The CDR3 spells CASSPRSRGYEQYF. CDR3 sequence (DNA): TGTGCCAGCAGCCCCCGTTCCAGGGGCTACGAGCAGTACTTC.